Shown below are 21 T cell receptor beta chains from a single sample sequenced in a study of blood T cell repertoires in COVID-19. The repertoire was sequenced with immunoSEQ multiplex PCR; TCRdb's copy has only in-frame clones and lacks some. The sample comprises roughly 190,000 clones, roughly four fifths of which are singletons, and around 6.5% rests with the top ten. The material sequenced was peripheral blood. Receptors originate from a woman aged 40 to 49 with acute or convalescent COVID-19.

Comment on this clone: This CDR3 is also generated by other DNA sequences in the sample. The rearrangement joins TRBV28 to TRBJ2-2; TRBD1 might be the D (5 bases). Germline V gives CDR1 MDHEN, CDR2 SYDVKM. V was shortened by 2 bases and J by 1 base, with 5 bases between the two germline ends. CDR3 length: 14 residues. CDR3 amino acids: CASSLGQNTGELFF. The CDR3 DNA follows: TGTGCCAGCAGTTTAGGACAGAACACCGGGGAGCTGTTTTTT.

The V gene is TRBV6-4, the J gene TRBJ2-3; TRBD2 agrees at 12 bases. CDR3 length equals 15 residues. V lost 2 bases to trimming and J lost 3 bases; unmatched junction nucleotides: 0. The germline CDR1 and CDR2 sequences are MRHNA and SNTAGT. The CDR3 DNA sequence: TGTGCCAGCAGTGACACTAGCGGGAGGACAGATACGCAGTATTTT. Protein product: CASSDTSGRTDTQYF.

J is TRBJ1-5 and V is TRBV28; D call uncertain. CDR1 and CDR2 (germline): MDHEN, SYDVKM. V dropped 3 bases and J dropped 2 bases, with 23 bases sitting between them. The CDR3 contains 19 residues. CDR3 amino acids: CASSLNSLTIERGNQPQHF. The CDR3 DNA sequence: TGTGCCAGCAGTTTGAACAGCCTGACAATAGAGAGGGGCAATCAGCCCCAGCATTTT.

The chain combines TRBV6-5 with TRBJ2-7; weak D call: TRBD1 (5 bases). Germline loops: CDR1 MNHEY, CDR2 SVGAGI. The CDR3 runs 14 residues. The germline V and J ends were trimmed by 11 bases and 0 bases, with 17 bases remaining between them. CDR3 sequence (DNA): TGTGCCGCTTCACGACAGAGGAGCTCCTACGAGCAGTACTTC. It yields the protein CAASRQRSSYEQYF.

The V gene is TRBV19, the J gene TRBJ1-4, with 10 bases matching TRBD1. CDR3 length: 16 amino acids. The V segment lost 1 base and the J segment 5 bases; nucleotides outside the gene matches: 4. Germline-derived CDR1 and CDR2 are LNHDA and SQIVND (reference sequence). This chain's CDR3 is CASSIGRDRGNEKLFF. CDR3 DNA: TGTGCCAGTAGTATAGGCCGGGACAGGGGAAATGAAAAACTGTTTTTT.

The V call is TRBV30, the J call TRBJ2-5; 8 bases map to TRBD2. Germline loops: CDR1 GTSNPN, CDR2 SVGIG (reference sequence). The CDR3 length is 13 residues. The J segment lost 4 bases and the V segment lost 0 bases, leaving 1 base of the junction unmatched. The CDR3 region has the DNA TGTGCCTGGAGTGTGCTAGCGGGAGAGACCCAGTACTTC. It encodes CAWSVLAGETQYF.

This clone was picked up a small number of times. V gene TRBV9 combines with J gene TRBJ2-2; no clear D gene. The CDR3 has 12 residues. Germline V gene data show CDR1 as SGDLS and CDR2 as YYNGEE. With 0 bases removed from V and 6 bases from J, the gap between germline ends came to 3 bases. The CDR3 protein is CASSVASGELFF. The CDR3 coding sequence is TGTGCCAGCAGCGTAGCTTCCGGGGAGCTGTTTTTT.

In DNA form, the CDR3 reads TGTGCCAGCTCACCACTGGGCCTTAGCAATCAGCCCCAGCATTTT. This gives the protein CASSPLGLSNQPQHF. The rearrangement joins TRBV18 to TRBJ1-5; no clear D gene. V gave up 1 base and J gave up 0 bases, with 7 bases separating them. CDR1 is KGHSH, CDR2 LQKENI, per germline. CDR3 size: 15 residues.

The chain employs TRBV30 and TRBJ2-7, with D perhaps matching TRBD1 (6 bases). This CDR3 has 13 amino acids. From germline, CDR1 is GTSNPN and CDR2 SVGIG (reference sequence). V shed 4 bases and J shed 2 bases, with 12 bases lying between them. The CDR3 sequence is CAWIQGGTYEQYF. CDR3 DNA sequence: TGTGCCTGGATACAGGGTGGCACCTACGAGCAGTACTTC.

The rearrangement joins TRBV4-1 to TRBJ2-1, with D uncertain. The CDR3 runs to 14 residues. The V gene's germline CDR1 is MGHRA and CDR2 YSYEKL. V was shortened by 4 bases and J by 7 bases, with 14 bases between the two germline ends. CDR3 sequence (DNA): TGCGCCAGCAGCCCCTCCCAGGTGAGAAATGAGCAGTTCTTC. Protein sequence: CASSPSQVRNEQFF.

This clone occurred many times. V and J are TRBV7-9 and TRBJ2-4; 9 positions match TRBD1. V shed 4 bases and J 1 base; nucleotides not matched to a gene: 2. Germline V lookup: CDR1 SEHNR, CDR2 FQNEAQ (reference sequence). The CDR3 loop spans 15 amino acids. The CDR3 region is CASSSTGGAKNIQYF. For the CDR3, the DNA is TGTGCCAGCAGCTCGACAGGGGGTGCCAAAAACATTCAGTACTTC.

This rearrangement joins TRBV6-5 to TRBJ2-7; D is undetermined. The CDR3 is 15 residues long. Trimming shortened V by 0 bases and J by 4 bases, and 13 bases separated the two germline ends. Per the germline V gene, CDR1 is MNHEY and CDR2 is SVGAGI. The chain's CDR3 is CASSYSLQTTYEQYF. For the CDR3, the DNA is TGTGCCAGCAGTTACTCGCTTCAGACAACGTACGAGCAGTACTTC.

This clone showed up just once. The chain couples TRBV19 to TRBJ1-4; TRBD1 matches 9 bases. Per germline, CDR1 LNHDA and CDR2 SQIVND (reference sequence). The length of the CDR3 is 16 residues. The ends lost 6 bases at V and 8 bases at J; junction bases unmatched: 13. Written as DNA, the CDR3 is TGTGCCAGTAGCCTCATAGACTCCGGGACAGGGGAAAAACTGTTTTTT. It is translated as CASSLIDSGTGEKLFF.

The chain carries TRBV29-1 and TRBJ1-1; 8 nucleotides line up with TRBD1. V lost 3 bases to trimming and J lost 6 bases; unmatched junction nucleotides: 12. CDR1 SQVTM and CDR2 ANQGSEA come from the germline V gene. This CDR3 is 15 amino acids long. CDR3 bases: TGCAGCGTTGACGGACAGGGTCCTTACGACGCTGAAGCTTTCTTT. Its protein product is CSVDGQGPYDAEAFF.

The V call is TRBV28, the J call TRBJ1-5; D gene uncertain. From germline, CDR1 is MDHEN and CDR2 SYDVKM. The V end was cut by 5 bases, the J end by 0 bases, with 5 bases between. The CDR3 totals 13 residues. CDR3 nucleotide sequence: TGTGCCAGCAGTACCTATAGCAATCAGCCCCAGCATTTT. It yields the protein CASSTYSNQPQHF.

The rearrangement uses TRBV29-1 and TRBJ1-4, with D uncertain. The CDR3 has 16 residues. The germline CDR1 and CDR2 sequences are SQVTM and ANQGSEA. The V gene lost 5 bases and the J gene lost 0 bases, with 16 bases spanning the gap. DNA for the CDR3: TGCAGCGTTCGAACCTCAGGTGGTGCAACTAATGAAAAACTGTTTTTT. Protein sequence: CSVRTSGGATNEKLFF.

The chain uses TRBV12-3 or TRBV12-4 and TRBJ2-5; D is unclear. Trimming pared 7 bases from V and 7 bases from J, leaving 13 bases between. CDR3 length: 12 amino acids. The CDR3 DNA follows: TGTGCCAGCACGTCTGGGCCAGGGACCCAGTACTTC. It is translated as CASTSGPGTQYF.

The rearrangement joins TRBV7-9 to TRBJ2-3; 12 bases match TRBD2. Germline V gene lookup returns CDR1 SEHNR and CDR2 FQNEAQ (reference sequence). The J segment lost 0 bases and the V segment lost 2 bases, leaving 9 bases of the junction unmatched. The CDR3 spans 19 residues. CDR3 residues: CASSLTLAGGPTSTDTQYF. CDR3 coding DNA: TGTGCCAGCAGCTTAACCCTAGCGGGGGGGCCTACGAGCACAGATACGCAGTATTTT.

The chain uses TRBV5-1 and TRBJ2-3; 7 bases are a match to TRBD1. The CDR3 covers 19 residues. Germline CDR1 and CDR2: SGHRS and YFSETQ. The J segment lost 2 bases and the V segment lost 0 bases, leaving 15 bases of the junction unmatched. In DNA form, the CDR3 reads TGCGCCAGCAGCTTGGGGACCACAGGGGCCTTACTTCCCACAGATACGCAGTATTTT. Translating it yields CASSLGTTGALLPTDTQYF.

The gene calls are TRBV5-1 and TRBJ2-2; D is possibly TRBD1 (6 bases). The CDR3 loop spans 15 amino acids. V was shortened by 3 bases and J by 1 base, with 10 bases between the two germline ends. The germline V gene has CDR1 SGHRS and CDR2 YFSETQ. CDR3 coding DNA: TGCGCCAGCAGCTCAGGGGCCGGGAACACCGGGGAGCTGTTTTTT. This sequence encodes CASSSGAGNTGELFF. The full variable domain, rest sourced from reference TRBV5-1 and TRBJ2-2, is KAGVTQTPRYLIKTRGQQVTLSCSPISGHRSVSWYQQTPGQGLQFLFEYFSETQRNKGNFPGRFSGRQFSNSRSEMNVSTLELGDSALYLCASSSGAGNTGELFFGEGSRLTVL.

The rearrangement uses TRBV2 and TRBJ2-7; a weak D match, TRBD2 (5 bases). Germline V lookup: CDR1 SNHLY, CDR2 FYNNEI. CDR3 length equals 13 residues. The V and J ends lost 7 bases and 7 bases respectively, with 17 bases between them. DNA for the CDR3: TGTGCCAGCAAACTACGGACTGACGGGGAGCAGTACTTC. This translates into CASKLRTDGEQYF.